Listed below are T cell receptor beta chains from one sample, sequenced in a study of blood T cell repertoires in COVID-19. Sequencing was performed with immunoSEQ multiplex PCR; in TCRdb, only in-frame clones are kept and a portion is missing. This sample has around 70,000 clones, with over 80% found just once. Sequencing used peripheral blood. The receptors shown here come from a human donor in a cohort sampled during active COVID-19. CDR3s include the opening cysteine and the closing phenylalanine or tryptophan. D genes are given only for firm matches. Some rows mark clone size as missing; the rest say once, few, many or name a class of expanded clone.

d_call: TRBD1
j_call: TRBJ1-1
clone_size: once
v_call: TRBV11-3
cdr3_nt: TGTGCCAGCAGCGTACAGGGGGATAACACTGAAGCTTTCTTT
cdr3_aa: CASSVQGDNTEAFF

d_call: .
j_call: TRBJ1-1
clone_size: .
v_call: TRBV5-1
cdr3_nt: TGCGCCAGCAGCCCGTCCGGGAACACTGAAGCTTTCTTT
cdr3_aa: CASSPSGNTEAFF

d_call: .
j_call: TRBJ1-3
clone_size: .
v_call: TRBV19
cdr3_nt: TGTGCCAGTAGTATCATGGCAGGTATAGGAAACACCATATATTTT
cdr3_aa: CASSIMAGIGNTIYF

d_call: TRBD1
j_call: TRBJ1-5
clone_size: .
v_call: TRBV19
cdr3_nt: TGTGCCAGTAGGGGGACAGGGGTGTTTCAGCCCCAGCATTTT
cdr3_aa: CASRGTGVFQPQHF

d_call: .
j_call: TRBJ1-5
clone_size: .
v_call: TRBV6-2/TRBV6-3
cdr3_nt: TGTGCCAGCAGCCAAATCCCAGGGAATCAGCCCCAGCATTTT
cdr3_aa: CASSQIPGNQPQHF

d_call: TRBD1
j_call: TRBJ2-7
clone_size: .
v_call: TRBV7-9
cdr3_nt: TGTGCCAGCAGCCACACCTTCGACAGGGGCGACGAGCAGTACTTC
cdr3_aa: CASSHTFDRGDEQYF

d_call: TRBD1
j_call: TRBJ1-5
clone_size: .
v_call: TRBV19
cdr3_nt: TGTGCCAGTAGTGTACAGGGGGTCCAGCCCCAGCATTTT
cdr3_aa: CASSVQGVQPQHF

d_call: .
j_call: TRBJ2-7
clone_size: .
v_call: TRBV12-3/TRBV12-4
cdr3_nt: TGTGCCAGCAGAGGGGGAGTGGGCGAGCAGTACTTC
cdr3_aa: CASRGGVGEQYF

d_call: .
j_call: TRBJ1-2
clone_size: .
v_call: TRBV28
cdr3_nt: TGTGCCAGCAGTCGCGTCTATGGCTACACCTTC
cdr3_aa: CASSRVYGYTF

d_call: .
j_call: TRBJ1-5
clone_size: .
v_call: TRBV18
cdr3_nt: TGTGCCAGCTCACCCCTACCGACCGGGGGTAAGCAGCCCCAGCATTTT
cdr3_aa: CASSPLPTGGKQPQHF

d_call: .
j_call: TRBJ1-3
clone_size: .
v_call: TRBV30
cdr3_nt: TGTGCCTGGAAAAGTTCCCCAACAAGCTCTGGAAACACCATATATTTT
cdr3_aa: CAWKSSPTSSGNTIYF

d_call: .
j_call: TRBJ2-7
clone_size: .
v_call: TRBV2
cdr3_nt: TGTGCCAGCAGTGCGTATAGGGGCTCCTACGAGCAGTACTTC
cdr3_aa: CASSAYRGSYEQYF

d_call: .
j_call: TRBJ2-1
clone_size: .
v_call: TRBV7-2
cdr3_nt: TGTGCCAGCAGCCCGGCGGGTCCCAATGAGCAGTTCTTC
cdr3_aa: CASSPAGPNEQFF

d_call: .
j_call: TRBJ1-5
clone_size: .
v_call: TRBV7-2
cdr3_nt: TGTGCCAGCACCAAACCAGGGGTGAATCAGCCCCAGCATTTT
cdr3_aa: CASTKPGVNQPQHF

d_call: .
j_call: TRBJ1-1
clone_size: .
v_call: TRBV19
cdr3_nt: TGTGCCAGTAGCCAGGGGCCCTTGAACACTGAAGCTTTCTTT
cdr3_aa: CASSQGPLNTEAFF

d_call: .
j_call: TRBJ1-2
clone_size: .
v_call: TRBV10-1
cdr3_nt: TGCGCCAGCAGTGATACGGCAGGGTCTGGCTACACCTTC
cdr3_aa: CASSDTAGSGYTF

d_call: .
j_call: TRBJ1-2
clone_size: .
v_call: TRBV6-5
cdr3_nt: TGTGCCAGCACCCTGACAGGCGCCTTCTATGGCTACACCTTC
cdr3_aa: CASTLTGAFYGYTF

d_call: .
j_call: TRBJ2-5
clone_size: .
v_call: TRBV18
cdr3_nt: TGTGCCAGCTCACTGGCGGGGCGGGGAGAGACCCAGTACTTC
cdr3_aa: CASSLAGRGETQYF

d_call: TRBD1
j_call: TRBJ1-1
clone_size: .
v_call: TRBV3-1/TRBV3-2
cdr3_nt: TGTGCCAGCAGCCGAGACGCCCCGGGACAGGGAAGTCAAGCTTTCTTT
cdr3_aa: CASSRDAPGQGSQAFF

d_call: .
j_call: TRBJ1-3
clone_size: .
v_call: TRBV4-1
cdr3_nt: TGCGCCAGCAGCCAAGATCTACCTGGGGCAGGTGGAAACACCATATATTTT
cdr3_aa: CASSQDLPGAGGNTIYF

d_call: .
j_call: TRBJ2-2
clone_size: .
v_call: TRBV18
cdr3_nt: TGTGCCAGCTCACCAGTACAAAACACCGGGGAGCTGTTTTTT
cdr3_aa: CASSPVQNTGELFF

d_call: TRBD2
j_call: TRBJ2-7
clone_size: .
v_call: TRBV4-3
cdr3_nt: TGCGCCAGCAGCCAAGATGCTCGCGGGAGTTACAACGAGCAGTACTTC
cdr3_aa: CASSQDARGSYNEQYF

d_call: .
j_call: TRBJ2-7
clone_size: .
v_call: TRBV2
cdr3_nt: TGTGCCAGCAAGAGGTCGCGGGAGCAGTACTTC
cdr3_aa: CASKRSREQYF

d_call: TRBD1
j_call: TRBJ1-2
clone_size: .
v_call: TRBV10-3
cdr3_nt: TGTGCCATCAGTGAGACAGGGGAGAGAGGGGGCTACACCTTC
cdr3_aa: CAISETGERGGYTF

d_call: TRBD1
j_call: TRBJ2-3
clone_size: .
v_call: TRBV7-2
cdr3_nt: TGTGCCAGCAGCCGTGACAGGGATTCAAATACGCAGTATTTT
cdr3_aa: CASSRDRDSNTQYF

d_call: TRBD2
j_call: TRBJ2-3
clone_size: .
v_call: TRBV7-6
cdr3_nt: TGTGCCAGCAGCCCCAGGACTAGTGGCGATACGCAGTATTTT
cdr3_aa: CASSPRTSGDTQYF

d_call: TRBD1
j_call: TRBJ2-6
clone_size: .
v_call: TRBV6-4
cdr3_nt: TGTGCCAGCAGACCCCGGACAGGAGCGAACTCGGGGGCCAACGTCCTGACTTTC
cdr3_aa: CASRPRTGANSGANVLTF

d_call: .
j_call: TRBJ2-7
clone_size: .
v_call: TRBV5-6
cdr3_nt: TGTGCCAGCAGCTTGGTTAGGGACTTCTACTCCTACGAGCAGTACTTC
cdr3_aa: CASSLVRDFYSYEQYF

d_call: TRBD2
j_call: TRBJ2-5
clone_size: .
v_call: TRBV2
cdr3_nt: TGTGCCAGCCAAAAAGGCACTAGCGGGGGCGAGACCCAGTACTTC
cdr3_aa: CASQKGTSGGETQYF

d_call: TRBD1
j_call: TRBJ1-6
clone_size: .
v_call: TRBV27
cdr3_nt: TGTGCCAGCAGTTCACCGACAGGGCTCAATTCACCCCTCCACTTT
cdr3_aa: CASSSPTGLNSPLHF

d_call: TRBD1
j_call: TRBJ1-5
clone_size: .
v_call: TRBV7-8
cdr3_nt: TGTGCCAGCAGCTTAGTAGGGACAGCGGTGGGGCCCCAGCATTTT
cdr3_aa: CASSLVGTAVGPQHF

d_call: .
j_call: TRBJ1-1
clone_size: .
v_call: TRBV7-8
cdr3_nt: TGTGCCAGCAGCCCTCAACAGGGACACACTGAAGCTTTCTTT
cdr3_aa: CASSPQQGHTEAFF

d_call: TRBD2
j_call: TRBJ2-3
clone_size: .
v_call: TRBV9
cdr3_nt: TGTGCCAGCAGCCTCGGGACTAGCGGAGGCACAGATACGCAGTATTTT
cdr3_aa: CASSLGTSGGTDTQYF

d_call: TRBD1
j_call: TRBJ1-2
clone_size: .
v_call: TRBV9
cdr3_nt: TGTGCCAGCAGCGTAGGGGCCAGGGGGAACTATGGCTACACCTTC
cdr3_aa: CASSVGARGNYGYTF

d_call: TRBD1
j_call: TRBJ1-4
clone_size: few
v_call: TRBV7-2
cdr3_nt: TGTGCCAGCAGCACTCAGACAGGGCCCAATGAAAAACTGTTTTTT
cdr3_aa: CASSTQTGPNEKLFF

d_call: .
j_call: TRBJ2-1
clone_size: .
v_call: TRBV4-1
cdr3_nt: TGCGCCAGCAGCCAAGCCTCTACTATGGGCTCCTACAATGAGCAGTTCTTC
cdr3_aa: CASSQASTMGSYNEQFF

d_call: TRBD2
j_call: TRBJ2-1
clone_size: few
v_call: TRBV19
cdr3_nt: TGTGCCAGTAGTACCATCCGGACTAGCGGGGGGTCGATGAATGAGCAGTTCTTC
cdr3_aa: CASSTIRTSGGSMNEQFF

d_call: .
j_call: TRBJ2-3
clone_size: .
v_call: TRBV11-2
cdr3_nt: TGTGCCAGCAGCTTATCGGGACTGCGCACAGATACGCAGTATTTT
cdr3_aa: CASSLSGLRTDTQYF

d_call: TRBD2
j_call: TRBJ2-1
clone_size: .
v_call: TRBV13
cdr3_nt: TGTGCCAGCAGCCGCGGCGGGAGGGGCTCCTACAATGAGCAGTTCTTC
cdr3_aa: CASSRGGRGSYNEQFF

d_call: TRBD2
j_call: TRBJ2-5
clone_size: once
v_call: TRBV27
cdr3_nt: TGTGCCAGCAGTTTCGCGGGAGGTGGAGAGACCCAGTACTTC
cdr3_aa: CASSFAGGGETQYF

d_call: .
j_call: TRBJ1-2
clone_size: .
v_call: TRBV19
cdr3_nt: TGTGCCAGTAGTATAAGAGGGCCATCTAACTATGGCTACACCTTC
cdr3_aa: CASSIRGPSNYGYTF

d_call: TRBD1
j_call: TRBJ1-2
clone_size: .
v_call: TRBV6-5
cdr3_nt: TGTGCCAGCAGAAGGGACAGAGCTAACTATGGCTACACCTTC
cdr3_aa: CASRRDRANYGYTF

d_call: .
j_call: TRBJ1-1
clone_size: .
v_call: TRBV10-2
cdr3_nt: TGCGCCAGCAGGGAACAGAGGAACACTGAAGCTTTCTTT
cdr3_aa: CASREQRNTEAFF

d_call: TRBD2
j_call: TRBJ2-1
clone_size: .
v_call: TRBV11-1
cdr3_nt: TGTGCCAGCAGCATCCGGACTAGCGGGGTCAATGAGCAGTTCTTC
cdr3_aa: CASSIRTSGVNEQFF